Shown below are 19 T cell receptor beta chains from a single sample sequenced in a study of a mutant IDH1 vaccine in newly diagnosed glioma. Time point here: week 35, safety follow-up. The study gave 300 ug of mutant IDH1 20-mer peptide per vaccine dose, with topical imiquimod. Sequenced by immunoSEQ multiplex PCR; TCRdb stores in-frame clones only, minus some. The sample lists more than 45,000 clones; 70% to 90% were seen once. The antigens of these receptors remain unknown. The material sequenced was PBMCs, taken from a glioma patient whose treatment included an IDH1 peptide vaccine. The receptors derive from a woman aged 40 to 50 with glioma.

The V gene is TRBV28, the J gene TRBJ1-2; 7 bases map to TRBD1. The V segment lost 4 bases and the J segment 2 bases; nucleotides outside the gene matches: 7. The CDR3 length is 15 residues. The germline CDR1 and CDR2 sequences are MDHEN and SYDVKM. Here the CDR3 reads CASSSPRQGNYGYTF. CDR3 coding DNA: TGTGCCAGCAGTTCCCCTCGACAGGGAAACTATGGCTACACCTTC.

This clone has only a few counts. The chain combines TRBV7-9 with TRBJ1-5; D unclear. CDR1 and CDR2 from the germline V gene are SEHNR and FQNEAQ (reference sequence). The V end was cut by 3 bases, the J end by 6 bases, with 6 bases between. This CDR3 has 12 amino acids. The CDR3 DNA reads TGTGCCAGCAGCTTTGGCCGTCAGCCCCAGCATTTT. Translated: CASSFGRQPQHF.

This chain connects TRBV7-2 to TRBJ2-7, with D perhaps TRBD1 or TRBD2 (5 bases each). This CDR3 is 12 amino acids long. Germline V gene lookup returns CDR1 SGHTA and CDR2 FQGNSA. The ends were cut back, 2 bases at V and 10 bases at J, with 12 bases in the middle. The CDR3 nucleotides are TGTGCCAGCAGCTTATCTGGGACGGTTCAGTACTTC. Translation gives CASSLSGTVQYF.

V and J are TRBV4-1 and TRBJ2-4; D not certain. Per the germline V gene, CDR1 is MGHRA and CDR2 is YSYEKL. Trimming pared 0 bases from V and 0 bases from J, leaving 12 bases between. This CDR3 contains 17 residues. As DNA, the CDR3 is TGCGCCAGCAGCCAAGATACCGGCTCACTAGCCAAAAACATTCAGTACTTC. Translating it yields CASSQDTGSLAKNIQYF.

The chain recombines TRBV6-5 with TRBJ1-6; possible D gene TRBD1, 6 bases. The V and J ends lost 6 bases and 6 bases respectively, with 12 bases between them. The CDR3 consists of 14 residues. Germline lookup yields CDR1 MNHEY and CDR2 SVGAGI. For the CDR3, the DNA is TGTGCCAGCAGACCGGGGGCTGGTAATTCACCCCTCCACTTT. Translation: CASRPGAGNSPLHF.

The chain carries TRBV6-6 and TRBJ2-1, with 8 bases aligning to TRBD2. V shed 0 bases, J shed 7 bases, and the junction held 5 bases outside the gene matches. The CDR3 runs to 15 residues. Germline V gene lookup returns CDR1 MNHNY and CDR2 SVGAGI (reference sequence). CDR3 DNA sequence: TGTGCCAGCAGTTACTCTCTAGCGGGTCCAAATGAGCAGTTCTTC. This translates into CASSYSLAGPNEQFF.

The rearrangement uses TRBV2 and TRBJ1-2, with TRBD1 matching 8 bases. The ends lost 5 bases at V and 6 bases at J; junction bases unmatched: 32. The CDR3 length is 22 residues. In germline, CDR1 is SNHLY, CDR2 FYNNEI. The CDR3 coding sequence is TGTGCCAGCAGTCGGACAGGGCCGTTTTCGGGGCCATATATCGGTGACAATCATGGCTACACCTTC. Its translation is CASSRTGPFSGPYIGDNHGYTF.

The rearrangement joins TRBV14 to TRBJ2-7, with D maybe TRBD2 (5 bases). The CDR3 spans 13 residues. Per germline, CDR1 SGHDN and CDR2 FVKESK. Trimming took 2 bases from V and 6 from J, leaving 11 bases between them. The CDR3 sequence: CASSQLGSSEQYF. The CDR3 DNA is TGTGCCAGCAGCCAATTGGGGAGTAGCGAGCAGTACTTC.

This clone was observed a few times. V gene TRBV7-8 combines with J gene TRBJ1-1; D unresolved. The CDR3 has 12 amino acids. The germline V gene encodes CDR1 SGHVS and CDR2 FQNEAQ. V shed 4 bases and J shed 11 bases, with 14 bases lying between them. CDR3 nucleotides: TGTGCCAGCAGCTCCCACCTGGGGTATGCTTTCTTT. Its protein is CASSSHLGYAFF.

This chain links TRBV28 with TRBJ2-7; 9 bases are shared with TRBD2. The V segment lost 4 bases and the J segment 5 bases; nucleotides outside the gene matches: 6. Per the germline V gene, CDR1 is MDHEN and CDR2 is SYDVKM. This CDR3 has 14 residues. This CDR3 is CASSSPSGNNEQYF. For the CDR3, the DNA is TGTGCCAGCAGTTCTCCTAGCGGGAACAACGAGCAGTACTTC. The full variable domain, rest sourced from reference TRBV28 and TRBJ2-7, is DVKVTQSSRYLVKRTGEKVFLECVQDMDHENMFWYRQDPGLGLRLIYFSYDVKMKEKGDIPEGYSVSREKKERFSLILESASTNQTSMYLCASSSPSGNNEQYFGPGTRLTVT.

This chain joins TRBV19 and TRBJ1-1; D is perhaps TRBD1 (5 bases). Germline V gene data show CDR1 as LNHDA and CDR2 as SQIVND (reference sequence). V lost 8 bases and J lost 6, with 19 bases in between. This CDR3 has 14 residues. CDR3 sequence: CASSPGRYNSEAFF. The CDR3 region has the DNA TGTGCCAGTTCACCAGGGAGATACAATTCTGAAGCTTTCTTT.

This chain joins TRBV19 and TRBJ1-2; 7 bases align to TRBD1. The CDR3 runs to 17 residues. Germline trimming cut 6 bases from V and 3 bases from J; bases unmatched to any gene: 16. The germline V gene has CDR1 LNHDA and CDR2 SQIVND (reference sequence). CDR3 in DNA: TGTGCCAGTAGGAACTCACAGGGGAGAAGAGGGGACTATGGCTACACCTTC. Amino acids: CASRNSQGRRGDYGYTF.

This clone was detected only once. The chain uses TRBV4-1 and TRBJ1-2; D not resolved. With 4 bases removed from V and 6 bases from J, the gap between germline ends came to 15 bases. The germline V gene has CDR1 MGHRA and CDR2 YSYEKL. CDR3 size: 14 residues. The chain's CDR3 is CASSRLGSGNGYTF. As DNA, the CDR3 is TGCGCCAGCAGCCGACTTGGTTCGGGAAATGGCTACACCTTC.

This clone was counted once. V is TRBV7-9 and J is TRBJ2-7, with TRBD2 as a possible D gene (6 bases). The CDR3 runs to 15 residues. V lost 5 bases, J lost 6 bases, and 20 bases lay in between. Germline assignment: CDR1 SEHNR and CDR2 FQNEAQ (reference sequence). For the CDR3, the DNA is TGTGCCAGCAGCCCCCCCGGGACTCCCGACCGCGAGCAGTACTTC. As protein: CASSPPGTPDREQYF.

The rearrangement joins TRBV4-2 to TRBJ2-2; 8 bases are a match to TRBD2. This CDR3 has 17 residues. Germline CDR1 reads LGHNA; CDR2 reads YNFKEQ. With V trimmed by 2 bases and J by 3 bases, 8 bases remained unmatched. CDR3 loop: CASSQRSAGRDTGELFF. CDR3 bases: TGTGCCAGCAGCCAACGCTCCGCCGGGAGGGACACCGGGGAGCTGTTTTTT.

V gene TRBV9 combines with J gene TRBJ2-3; D is tentatively TRBD1 or TRBD2 (7 bases each). The germline CDR1 and CDR2 sequences are SGDLS and YYNGEE. The V and J ends lost 3 bases and 0 bases respectively, with 11 bases between them. This CDR3 has 15 residues. CDR3 bases: TGTGCCAGCAGCGCAGGGGGGGTGAGCACAGATACGCAGTATTTT. Amino acid sequence: CASSAGGVSTDTQYF. The complete variable domain, with remaining parts taken from reference TRBV9 and TRBJ2-3, reads DSGVTQTPKHLITATGQRVTLRCSPRSGDLSVYWYQQSLDQGLQFLIQYYNGEERAKGNILERFSAQQFPDLHSELNLSSLELGDSALYFCASSAGGVSTDTQYFGPGTRLTVL.

The rearrangement links TRBV7-8 to TRBJ1-1; 7 bases match TRBD1. Germline V gene sequence: CDR1 SGHVS, CDR2 FQNEAQ. The CDR3 covers 15 residues. J gave up 0 bases and V 5 bases, and 6 bases lay outside the gene matches. The CDR3 region has the DNA TGTGCCAGCAGCGGGCGACAGGGCATGAACACTGAAGCTTTCTTT. Translation: CASSGRQGMNTEAFF.

The CDR3 DNA sequence: TGCGCCAGCAGCCAGGGCGCGGGGGCTTCCTACGAGCAGTACTTC. Its protein is CASSQGAGASYEQYF. The gene calls are TRBV4-1 and TRBJ2-7; perhaps TRBD2 as D (7 bases). Between the trimmed V and J ends, which lost 3 bases and 1 base, there was a span of 13 bases. CDR1 is MGHRA, CDR2 YSYEKL, per germline. The CDR3 length is 15 residues.

This chain connects TRBV2 to TRBJ2-7; TRBD2 is a possible D gene (5 bases). V was pared by 8 bases and J by 3 bases, with 14 bases between. CDR3 size: 13 residues. Germline V gives CDR1 SNHLY, CDR2 FYNNEI. As DNA, the CDR3 is TGTGCCAGCCACTGGACCGGGGTCTACGAGCAGTACTTC. Translated, it gives CASHWTGVYEQYF.